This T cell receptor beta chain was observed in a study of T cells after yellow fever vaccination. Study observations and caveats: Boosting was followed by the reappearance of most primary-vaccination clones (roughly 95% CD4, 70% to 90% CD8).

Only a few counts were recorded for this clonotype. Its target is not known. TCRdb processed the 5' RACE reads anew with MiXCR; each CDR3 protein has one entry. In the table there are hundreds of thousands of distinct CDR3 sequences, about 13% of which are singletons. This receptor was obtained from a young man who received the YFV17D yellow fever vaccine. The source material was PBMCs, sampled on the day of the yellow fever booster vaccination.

The CDR3 protein is CAISEGLAYEQYF. The CDR3 DNA reads as TGTGCCATCAGTGAGGGGCTAGCCTACGAGCAGTACTTC. The chain recombines TRBV10-3 with TRBJ2-7; D not certain. CDR1 is ENHRY, CDR2 SYGVKD, per germline. The CDR3 covers 13 residues. The V end lost 2 bases, the J end lost 2 bases, and 7 bases lay between the germline ends.